This T cell receptor (beta chain) was captured in a study of T cell repertoires in cytomegalovirus infection. The CDR3 covers 16 residues. Germline CDR1 SEHNR, CDR2 FQNEAQ (reference sequence). V lost 3 bases, J lost 2 bases, and 7 bases stayed unmatched. This clonotype was counted only a few times. Its antigen is unknown. Via MiXCR, TCRdb re-called the reads, giving one row per CDR3 protein. The data contain 900,000 to 950,000 distinct CDR3 sequences, roughly 31% of them singletons. The receptor's source is a human donor in good health (CMV status not recorded). Some clones in this sample may be carry-over from other donors' samples. The specimen was cultured CD8+ T cells from PBMCs, collected from culture after CMV antigen stimulation. The gene calls are TRBV7-9 and TRBJ2-3; TRBD2 agrees at 8 bases. CDR3 in DNA: TGTGCCAGCAGCTTCCAAAAGCGGGGGATCACAGATACGCAGTATTTT. As protein: CASSFQKRGITDTQYF.